This T cell receptor beta chain was sequenced during a study of blood T cell repertoires in COVID-19. Study-wide context: There were acute and convalescent COVID-19 samples, and they came from the United States, Italy and Spain. T cells, B-cell-depleted T cells, or PBMCs provided the cDNA or gDNA that served as material.

Seattle-derived patients entered the study during active infection and were followed longitudinally. TCRdb keeps only in-frame clones here, not all; method: immunoSEQ multiplex PCR. The sample has 270,000 or so clones; 65% to 85% are singletons. The CDR3 runs 13 residues. Trimming stripped 3 bases from V and 5 bases from J, with 9 bases between. CDR1 is SGHAT, CDR2 FQNNGV, per germline. The sequence was obtained from a human donor with COVID-19, enrolled during active disease. The donor label of this sample is uncertain. What was sequenced was peripheral blood. The chain couples TRBV11-2 to TRBJ2-3; no clear D. The CDR3 here is CASSFATRDTQYF. The CDR3 DNA is TGTGCCAGCAGCTTCGCTACGAGAGATACGCAGTATTTT.